These 17 T cell receptor beta chains were sequenced from one sample in a study of blood T cell repertoires in COVID-19 (TCRdb year 2020). Receptor amplification or capture employed the immunoSEQ multiplex PCR assay. TCRdb re-hosts the immuneACCESS table, in-frame sequences only. Its copies lack some clones; in the studies checked, an unresolved V gene accounts for under half of them, and the cause for the rest is not known. The sample yields hundreds of thousands of clones; just under 85% were counted once. 8.9% of the sample belongs to the ten largest clones. The sequenced sample was peripheral blood. The receptors here all came from a man older than 75 with acute or convalescent COVID-19.

The chain joins TRBV4-1 to TRBJ2-2, with TRBD1 matching 9 bases. Germline values: CDR1 MGHRA, CDR2 YSYEKL. Unmatched junction bases numbered 9, after V lost 0 bases and J lost 4 bases. This CDR3 has 18 residues. In DNA form, the CDR3 reads TGCGCCAGCAGCCAAGACCTGGTGAGGACAGGGGCCACCGGGGAGCTGTTTTTT. Residues: CASSQDLVRTGATGELFF.

The chain combines TRBV6-4 with TRBJ2-1, with 7 bases identical to TRBD2. The germline V gene encodes CDR1 MRHNA and CDR2 SNTAGT. This CDR3 comprises 14 residues. Unmatched junction bases numbered 7, after V lost 7 bases and J lost 4 bases. CDR3 sequence: CASMRESQYNEQFF. The CDR3 bases are TGTGCCAGCATGCGGGAGTCCCAATACAATGAGCAGTTCTTC.

The chain uses TRBV11-2 and TRBJ1-4; 8 nucleotides match TRBD1. Germline lookup yields CDR1 SGHAT and CDR2 FQNNGV. Trimming removed 3 bases from V and 4 bases from J; junction bases left unmatched: 10. The CDR3 sequence is 17 residues long. CDR3 sequence reads: CASSLRTGKFGNEKLFF. Written as DNA, the CDR3 is TGTGCCAGCAGCTTGCGGACAGGGAAGTTTGGTAATGAAAAACTGTTTTTT.

The V call is TRBV12-3 or TRBV12-4, the J call TRBJ1-3; D call uncertain. Trimming took off 6 bases at V and 0 bases at J, with 3 bases between the two ends. The CDR3 extends over 12 amino acids. The CDR3 loop is CASSYSGNTIYF. Written as DNA, the CDR3 is TGTGCCAGCAGCTACTCTGGAAACACCATATATTTT.

This clone turned up a few times. The CDR3 coding sequence is TGTGCCATCAGTGAGAGGCAGGACTCATATGGCTACACCTTC. Translating gives CAISERQDSYGYTF. This chain links TRBV10-3 with TRBJ1-2; D is undetermined. The CDR3 totals 14 residues. Germline V gene lookup returns CDR1 ENHRY and CDR2 SYGVKD. The V end lost 2 bases, the J end lost 5 bases, and 12 bases lay between the germline ends.

The chain combines TRBV24-1 with TRBJ1-2; TRBD1 is a possible D gene (6 bases). Between the trimmed V and J ends, which lost 5 bases and 2 bases, there was a span of 14 bases. CDR3 size: 15 residues. The V gene's germline CDR1 is KGHDR and CDR2 SFDVKD. CDR3 coding DNA: TGTGCCACCAGTGGCCCGGGACAATTAAACTATGGCTACACCTTC. It yields the protein CATSGPGQLNYGYTF.

Turning to this clone: This same CDR3 is encoded by further DNA sequences in the sample. The chain carries TRBV7-9 and TRBJ2-7; D is undetermined. V lost 2 bases, J lost 2 bases, and 10 bases lay in between. The CDR3 has 14 residues. The germline V gene has CDR1 SEHNR and CDR2 FQNEAQ (reference sequence). The DNA of the CDR3 is TGTGCCAGCAGCTTAAGCCAAGGAGCCTACGAGCAGTACTTC. Its protein product is CASSLSQGAYEQYF.

This clone was observed a single time. This chain joins TRBV14 and TRBJ2-1; 14 positions agree with TRBD2. The germline V gene has CDR1 SGHDN and CDR2 FVKESK. V shed 1 base and J 5 bases; nucleotides not matched to a gene: 7. The CDR3 sequence is 18 residues long. For the CDR3, the DNA is TGTGCCAGCAGCCAAGTCGCGCCGGGACTAGCGGGAGACAATGAGCAGTTCTTC. It specifies CASSQVAPGLAGDNEQFF.

This clone turned up a few times. This sample includes further DNA sequences coding for the same CDR3. The genes are TRBV2 and TRBJ1-5; D is perhaps TRBD1 (5 bases). This CDR3 is built from 15 residues. Germline CDR1 is SNHLY and CDR2 is FYNNEI. V lost 3 bases to trimming and J lost 2 bases, with 11 bases between them. The CDR3 region has the DNA TGTGCCAGCAGTGAGGGGGGAGGGGGCAATCAGCCCCAGCATTTT. This sequence encodes CASSEGGGGNQPQHF.

The chain uses TRBV5-1 and TRBJ1-3; 10 bases are shared with TRBD1. Per germline, CDR1 SGHRS and CDR2 YFSETQ. This CDR3 spans 15 amino acids. Trimming at V came to 4 bases and at J to 2 bases, leaving 3 bases not matched to a gene. The CDR3 region has the DNA TGCGCCAGCAGCCTGGACAGGGGGACTGGAAACACCATATATTTT. Protein: CASSLDRGTGNTIYF. Full variable domain (rest looked up from reference TRBV5-1 and TRBJ1-3): KAGVTQTPRYLIKTRGQQVTLSCSPISGHRSVSWYQQTPGQGLQFLFEYFSETQRNKGNFPGRFSGRQFSNSRSEMNVSTLELGDSALYLCASSLDRGTGNTIYFGEGSWLTVV.

This chain uses TRBV5-1 with TRBJ2-7; 9 bases line up with TRBD1. The germline gives CDR1 SGHRS, CDR2 YFSETQ. With V trimmed by 3 bases and J by 0 bases, 4 bases remained unmatched. The CDR3 spans 15 residues. CDR3 DNA: TGCGCCAGCAGCTACCGGGACAGGGCCTCCTACGAGCAGTACTTC. It is translated as CASSYRDRASYEQYF. Based on the CDR3 plus reference TRBV5-1 and TRBJ2-7, the full variable domain is KAGVTQTPRYLIKTRGQQVTLSCSPISGHRSVSWYQQTPGQGLQFLFEYFSETQRNKGNFPGRFSGRQFSNSRSEMNVSTLELGDSALYLCASSYRDRASYEQYFGPGTRLTVT.

The chain has TRBV5-1 and TRBJ1-1; D not certain. CDR3 length: 14 amino acids. Trimming shortened V by 5 bases and J by 1 base, and 12 bases separated the two germline ends. Germline-derived CDR1 and CDR2 are SGHRS and YFSETQ. In DNA, the CDR3 is TGCGCCAGCAGGTATTCCTCTCCGAACACTGAAGCTTTCTTT. The encoded protein is CASRYSSPNTEAFF.

Here the CDR3 DNA reads TGTGCCAGTAGTATAGATCAGGCGGAGCGGGAGACCCAGTACTTC. Encoded protein: CASSIDQAERETQYF. The chain carries TRBV19 and TRBJ2-5; D possibly corresponds to TRBD2 (5 bases). Germline V lookup: CDR1 LNHDA, CDR2 SQIVND (reference sequence). The CDR3 is made up of 15 amino acids. V was pared by 0 bases and J by 5 bases, with 13 bases between.

The chain links TRBV7-9 to TRBJ2-5, with a weak D call TRBD2 (6 bases). This CDR3 region has 17 residues. V was shortened by 4 bases and J by 1 base, with 19 bases between the two germline ends. The germline CDR1 and CDR2 sequences are SEHNR and FQNEAQ (reference sequence). The CDR3 region has the DNA TGTGCCAGCAGCTGGCCCGGCGGGGACGGGCTCCAAGAGACCCAGTACTTC. Translated, it gives CASSWPGGDGLQETQYF. The whole variable domain, filled in from reference TRBV7-9 and TRBJ2-5, reads DTGVSQNPRHKITKRGQNVTFRCDPISEHNRLYWYRQTLGQGPEFLTYFQNEAQLEKSRLLSDRFSAERPKGSFSTLEIQRTEQGDSAMYLCASSWPGGDGLQETQYFGPGTRLLVL.

The gene calls are TRBV18 and TRBJ2-6; tentative D call: TRBD2 (6 bases). CDR3 length equals 16 residues. Germline V lookup: CDR1 KGHSH, CDR2 LQKENI. The ends were cut back, 0 bases at V and 4 bases at J, with 10 bases in the middle. The CDR3 reads CASSPPSGSGANVLTF. The CDR3 DNA sequence: TGTGCCAGCTCACCACCTAGCGGCTCCGGGGCCAACGTCCTGACTTTC.

The chain employs TRBV4-2 and TRBJ1-1; D call uncertain. Trimming removed 3 bases at V and 3 bases at J, with 11 bases between. This CDR3 has 14 amino acids. Looked up from germline, CDR1 is LGHNA and CDR2 is YNFKEQ. This CDR3 is CASSQAQLDTEAFF. CDR3 nucleotides: TGTGCCAGCAGCCAGGCACAGTTGGACACTGAAGCTTTCTTT.

The chain is built from TRBV2 and TRBJ2-1; TRBD2 aligns across 13 bases. With V trimmed by 5 bases and J by 5 bases, 6 bases remained unmatched. Germline V gene data show CDR1 as SNHLY and CDR2 as FYNNEI. CDR3 size: 16 residues. CDR3 amino acids: CASSKFGTSGDNEQFF. CDR3 nucleotide sequence: TGTGCCAGCAGTAAATTCGGGACTAGCGGGGACAATGAGCAGTTCTTC.